These 27 T cell receptor beta chains were sequenced from one sample in a study of shared clonotypes between healthy human individuals. Clones were read by immunoSEQ multiplex PCR, and TCRdb kept only the in-frame ones, dropping some. This table holds roughly 2.2 million clones, about 92% found once. What was sequenced was naive CD4+ T cells from PBMCs. Subset meaning: CD45RA+ positively selected. These receptors came from a man in his late teens or twenties in good health. Some clones in this sample may be carry-over from other donors' samples.

This clone was detected only once. The chain carries TRBV19 and TRBJ2-7; perhaps TRBD1 as D (5 bases). The CDR3 is 16 amino acids. V gave up 0 bases and J gave up 1 base, with 13 bases separating them. The germline V gene encodes CDR1 LNHDA and CDR2 SQIVND (reference sequence). In DNA form, the CDR3 reads TGTGCCAGTAGTATAGATCGCGACAGTATTTCCTACGAGCAGTACTTC. Translation: CASSIDRDSISYEQYF.

V and J are TRBV5-1 and TRBJ2-3, with TRBD1 identical over 8 bases. J gave up 4 bases and V 3 bases, and 7 bases lay outside the gene matches. The CDR3 is made up of 15 amino acids. Germline CDR1 reads SGHRS; CDR2 reads YFSETQ. Written as DNA, the CDR3 is TGCGCCAGCAGCTCCCAGGGGGCGATCGCAGATACGCAGTATTTT. Translated, it gives CASSSQGAIADTQYF.

This clone was counted between two and nine times. The rearrangement links TRBV30 to TRBJ1-1; the match to TRBD1 covers 7 bases. The CDR3 extends over 12 amino acids. The V gene end was trimmed by 8 bases and the J gene end by 0 bases; junction bases not matched to a gene: 3. CDR1 GTSNPN and CDR2 SVGIG come from the germline V gene (reference sequence). CDR3 in DNA: TGTGCCACGGGACAGATGAACACTGAAGCTTTCTTT. It is translated as CATGQMNTEAFF.

The V and J genes are TRBV4-1 and TRBJ1-4, with D unresolved. The CDR3 consists of 13 residues. From germline, CDR1 is MGHRA and CDR2 YSYEKL. Trimming cost V 2 bases and J 8 bases, with 9 bases left between them. The DNA for the CDR3 is TGCGCCAGCAGCCAATTACGGGTAGAAAAACTGTTTTTT. Its protein product is CASSQLRVEKLFF.

The CDR3 DNA reads TGCGCCAGCAGTTTTCGGGTCGGGGACACAGATACGCAGTATTTT. This encodes CASSFRVGDTDTQYF. The chain couples TRBV5-1 to TRBJ2-3; D might be TRBD2 (5 bases). V lost 5 bases, J lost 2 bases, and 15 bases lay in between. From germline, CDR1 is SGHRS and CDR2 YFSETQ. This CDR3 spans 15 amino acids.

This rearrangement joins TRBV25-1 to TRBJ2-7; no clear D. Germline lookup yields CDR1 MGHDK and CDR2 SYGVNS. The CDR3 is made up of 13 amino acids. V dropped 8 bases and J dropped 1 base, with 12 bases sitting between them. The CDR3 sequence: CASVSRVSYEQYF. CDR3 nucleotides: TGTGCCAGCGTTTCAAGGGTATCCTACGAGCAGTACTTC.

The J gene is TRBJ1-2, the V gene TRBV5-4; 7 bases fit TRBD1. Germline CDR1 reads SGHNT; CDR2 reads YYREEE (reference sequence). The CDR3 is 14 residues long. Trimming took 4 bases from V and 4 from J; bases not matched to a gene: 7. CDR3 nucleotide sequence: TGTGCCAGCAGCCTCGACAGGGTCGGCTATGGCTACACCTTC. Its translation: CASSLDRVGYGYTF.

This chain joins TRBV11-2 and TRBJ2-7; D is perhaps TRBD1 (5 bases). The CDR3 sequence is 13 residues long. V lost 3 bases to trimming and J lost 4 bases, with 10 bases between them. Germline values: CDR1 SGHAT, CDR2 FQNNGV. CDR3 coding DNA: TGTGCCAGCAGCTTCTCAGCAGGGTACGAGCAGTACTTC. It is translated as CASSFSAGYEQYF.

The V gene is TRBV28, the J gene TRBJ2-1; 8 bases fit TRBD2. This CDR3 has 16 residues. The germline V gene encodes CDR1 MDHEN and CDR2 SYDVKM. V was pared by 7 bases and J by 2 bases, with 10 bases of the junction left unmatched. The CDR3 DNA is TGTGCCAGCACAGTCCCGGGACTAGTTCCCTACAATGAGCAGTTCTTC. Protein: CASTVPGLVPYNEQFF. Drawing the rest from reference TRBV28 and TRBJ2-1, the complete variable domain is DVKVTQSSRYLVKRTGEKVFLECVQDMDHENMFWYRQDPGLGLRLIYFSYDVKMKEKGDIPEGYSVSREKKERFSLILESASTNQTSMYLCASTVPGLVPYNEQFFGPGTRLTVL.

This chain joins TRBV6-5 and TRBJ1-1; tentatively, D is TRBD1 (5 bases). V lost 0 bases and J lost 0, with 11 bases in between. The CDR3 sequence is 16 residues long. The germline CDR1 and CDR2 sequences are MNHEY and SVGAGI. The CDR3 sequence is CASSYSGGLMNTEAFF. The CDR3 DNA follows: TGTGCCAGCAGTTACTCGGGGGGTCTTATGAACACTGAAGCTTTCTTT.

This rearrangement joins TRBV5-8 to TRBJ1-2, with D maybe TRBD1 (5 bases). The CDR3 totals 16 residues. Trimming left V 3 bases short and J 8 bases short, with 23 bases between. Germline V gene lookup returns CDR1 SGHTS and CDR2 YDEGEE. In DNA, the CDR3 is TGTGCCAGCAGCTGGGAGGGTTCGGAACAGGCTGGAGGCTACACCTTC. Its protein is CASSWEGSEQAGGYTF.

This clone occurred once. Here the CDR3 DNA reads TGTGCCAGCAGCACAGAGGGCAGGCGGGAGACCCAGTACTTC. It is translated as CASSTEGRRETQYF. J is TRBJ2-5 and V is TRBV9; TRBD2 might be the D (5 bases). CDR1 and CDR2 (germline): SGDLS, YYNGEE. This CDR3 has 14 amino acids. V was shortened by 4 bases and J by 5 bases, with 15 bases between the two germline ends.

The gene calls are TRBV5-1 and TRBJ1-2, with TRBD1 matching over 8 bases. The trim removed 2 bases at V and 7 bases at J, leaving 10 bases unmatched. Germline V lookup: CDR1 SGHRS, CDR2 YFSETQ. CDR3 length: 15 amino acids. The CDR3 protein is CASSFVPDRERGYTF. The CDR3 region has the DNA TGCGCCAGCAGCTTTGTCCCGGACAGGGAGCGTGGCTACACCTTC.

The J gene is TRBJ2-5, the V gene TRBV28; 10 bases map to TRBD2. Trimming cost V 7 bases and J 2 bases; bases outside gene matches: 4. CDR1 and CDR2 (germline): MDHEN, SYDVKM. This CDR3 has 14 amino acids. The CDR3 spells CASKLAGGQETQYF. The DNA for the CDR3 is TGTGCCAGCAAATTAGCGGGGGGACAAGAGACCCAGTACTTC.

With regard to this clone: Other DNA sequences within the sample encode an identical CDR3. The chain links TRBV29-1 to TRBJ2-5; D tentatively fits TRBD1 or TRBD2 (5 bases each). Trimming pared 6 bases from V and 5 bases from J, leaving 13 bases between. Germline V gene lookup returns CDR1 SQVTM and CDR2 ANQGSEA. This CDR3 region has 12 residues. The DNA of the CDR3 is TGCAGCGTGGGAAGGGGCGGGGAGACCCAGTACTTC. Protein: CSVGRGGETQYF.

The rearrangement joins TRBV6-5 to TRBJ1-1; weak D call: TRBD1 (6 bases). This CDR3 is 12 amino acids long. The V end was cut by 11 bases, the J end by 4 bases, with 14 bases between. The germline V gene has CDR1 MNHEY and CDR2 SVGAGI. DNA for the CDR3: TGTGCCGCCGCGGGGGCGTCCACTGAAGCTTTCTTT. It specifies CAAAGASTEAFF.

This chain joins TRBV14 and TRBJ2-1, with a tentative D call TRBD2 (5 bases). The ends were cut back, 4 bases at V and 6 bases at J, with 10 bases in the middle. Germline V gene lookup returns CDR1 SGHDN and CDR2 FVKESK. The CDR3 sequence is 13 residues long. The CDR3 nucleotides read TGTGCCAGCAGCCGCCTACTAGGCAATGAGCAGTTCTTC. Amino acids: CASSRLLGNEQFF.

This clone turned up a few times. Other DNA sequences within the sample encode an identical CDR3. The chain carries TRBV18 and TRBJ2-2, with 8 bases that match TRBD1. The CDR3 loop spans 15 amino acids. The germline CDR1 and CDR2 sequences are KGHSH and LQKENI. V shed 3 bases, J shed 1 base, and the junction held 1 base outside the gene matches. The CDR3 DNA follows: TGTGCCAGCTCACCCGGGACAGGGAACACCGGGGAGCTGTTTTTT. It codes for CASSPGTGNTGELFF.

This chain connects TRBV7-3 to TRBJ1-5; tentatively, D is TRBD1 (5 bases). The CDR3 consists of 15 residues. The V and J ends lost 6 bases and 5 bases respectively, with 17 bases between them. CDR1 and CDR2 (germline): SGHTA, FQGTGA. The CDR3 is CASSSGTDRHQPQHF. CDR3 DNA sequence: TGTGCCAGCAGTTCAGGGACGGACCGCCATCAGCCCCAGCATTTT.

This clone was seen a few times. The chain joins TRBV15 to TRBJ1-5, with D maybe TRBD1 (6 bases). The CDR3 is 13 amino acids. The germline gives CDR1 LNHNV, CDR2 YYDKDF (reference sequence). Deletions cut 1 base from V and 7 bases from J, with 8 bases between. CDR3 residues: CATSRAQGQPQHF. CDR3 in DNA: TGTGCCACCAGCAGAGCACAGGGACAGCCCCAGCATTTT.

CDR3: CASSFLGTGGLGISGELFF. The DNA for the CDR3 is TGTGCCAGCAGTTTTTTGGGGACAGGGGGACTTGGTATTTCCGGGGAGCTGTTTTTT. The rearrangement links TRBV27 to TRBJ2-2, with 11 positions matching TRBD1. The CDR3 is 19 amino acids. The germline CDR1 and CDR2 sequences are MNHEY and SMNVEV (reference sequence). Unmatched junction bases numbered 15, after V lost 3 bases and J lost 6 bases.

The CDR3 protein is CATSTPGVKTQYF. CDR3 nucleotide sequence: TGTGCCACCAGCACCCCTGGGGTCAAGACCCAGTACTTC. This chain connects TRBV15 to TRBJ2-5; D unclear. The CDR3 has 13 residues. Germline V gene lookup returns CDR1 LNHNV and CDR2 YYDKDF (reference sequence). V lost 4 bases to trimming and J lost 6 bases, with 12 bases between them.

This chain joins TRBV5-4 and TRBJ2-5, with unresolved D. Germline CDR1 SGHNT, CDR2 YYREEE (reference sequence). V was shortened by 3 bases and J by 5 bases, with 11 bases between the two germline ends. The CDR3 covers 13 residues. The CDR3 sequence is CASSSQGAETQYF. CDR3 nucleotides: TGTGCCAGCAGCTCCCAAGGAGCTGAGACCCAGTACTTC.

The genes are TRBV4-2 and TRBJ2-7; 11 bases are shared with TRBD2. Germline CDR1 is LGHNA and CDR2 is YNFKEQ. J was trimmed by 3 bases and V by 0 bases; bases with no gene match: 10. The length of the CDR3 is 18 residues. CDR3 protein: CASSQDAPRLAGGYEQYF. In DNA form, the CDR3 reads TGTGCCAGCAGCCAAGATGCCCCCCGGCTAGCGGGAGGCTACGAGCAGTACTTC.

This chain links TRBV15 with TRBJ1-2; D gene ambiguous. V lost 0 bases and J lost 5, with 10 bases in between. Per the germline V gene, CDR1 is LNHNV and CDR2 is YYDKDF (reference sequence). The CDR3 sequence is 14 residues long. The CDR3 coding sequence is TGTGCCACCAGCAGAGATCGGTCGGTGTATGGCTACACCTTC. Translating it yields CATSRDRSVYGYTF.

V and J are TRBV19 and TRBJ1-4; TRBD1 might be the D (5 bases). The germline V and J ends were trimmed by 5 bases and 8 bases, with 18 bases remaining between them. From germline, CDR1 is LNHDA and CDR2 SQIVND (reference sequence). This CDR3 is built from 15 residues. The DNA for the CDR3 is TGTGCCAGTAGTCAAGGGACCGTGGAGGGCGAAAAACTGTTTTTT. Encoded protein: CASSQGTVEGEKLFF.

This chain connects TRBV28 to TRBJ2-7; TRBD2 matches 10 bases. Per germline, CDR1 MDHEN and CDR2 SYDVKM. CDR3 length equals 15 residues. Germline trimming cut 6 bases from V and 2 bases from J; bases unmatched to any gene: 7. DNA for the CDR3: TGTGCCAGCAGCAAAGCGGGAGGGCCGGCCTACGAGCAGTACTTC. Its translation is CASSKAGGPAYEQYF.